The 28 T cell receptor beta chains presented below share a single source sample, sequenced in a study of blood T cells in healthy people across ages. Together with a sample-barcoded 5' primer, a J-beta primer mix was included in a second PCR lasting about 7 to 11 cycles. One entry per CDR3 protein, called by TCRdb with MiXCR from the 5' RACE reads. The sample includes approximately 1,100,000 distinct CDR3 sequences, 35% to 55% of them seen just once. Sequences were obtained from blood. All receptors derive from an older woman in good health.

This chain links TRBV11-2 with TRBJ2-1, with 10 positions matching TRBD2. Trimming removed 8 bases from V and 10 bases from J; junction bases left unmatched: 14. CDR3 length: 15 residues. The germline V gene encodes CDR1 SGHAT and CDR2 FQNNGV. The CDR3 protein is CASSAEGLARKEQFF. CDR3 DNA sequence: TGTGCCAGCTCGGCAGAGGGACTAGCGAGGAAGGAGCAGTTCTTC.

The chain has TRBV6-2 or TRBV6-3 and TRBJ2-3; 8 nucleotides line up with TRBD1. CDR1 is MNHEY, CDR2 SVGEGT, per germline. The CDR3 length is 14 residues. J was trimmed by 4 bases and V by 5 bases; bases with no gene match: 5. The chain's CDR3 is CASSRTGSADTQYF. The CDR3 coding sequence is TGTGCCAGCAGTCGGACAGGGAGCGCAGATACGCAGTATTTT.

The chain is built from TRBV20-1 and TRBJ2-5, with TRBD2 matching 12 bases. This CDR3 region has 13 residues. V shed 5 bases, J shed 11 bases, and the junction held 9 bases outside the gene matches. In germline, CDR1 is DFQATT, CDR2 SNEGSKA (reference sequence). The CDR3 sequence: CSARTSGTHEQYF. The CDR3 DNA sequence: TGCAGTGCTCGGACTAGCGGGACGCATGAGCAGTACTTC.

This clonotype was seen only a few times. This chain joins TRBV7-3 and TRBJ2-7; 7 bases align to TRBD1. Germline V gene sequence: CDR1 SGHTA, CDR2 FQGTGA. The CDR3 consists of 15 residues. Trimming cost V 5 bases and J 4 bases; bases outside gene matches: 11. The CDR3 coding sequence is TGTGCCAGCAGCCTGGAAGGGGGCAATGGATACGAGCAGTACTTC. This codes for CASSLEGGNGYEQYF.

Only a few counts were recorded for this clonotype. V gene TRBV20-1 combines with J gene TRBJ2-1, with D perhaps TRBD1 (5 bases). The V end lost 2 bases, the J end lost 1 base, and 6 bases lay between the germline ends. CDR1 is DFQATT, CDR2 SNEGSKA, per germline (reference sequence). The CDR3 consists of 13 residues. CDR3 sequence: CSARQGSYNEQFF. CDR3 sequence (DNA): TGCAGTGCTAGACAGGGTTCCTACAATGAGCAGTTCTTC.

The chain joins TRBV7-9 to TRBJ2-7; TRBD1 matches at 8 bases. Germline CDR1 SEHNR, CDR2 FQNEAQ (reference sequence). V lost 6 bases and J lost 3; bases outside the gene matches: 10. The CDR3 is made up of 15 amino acids. The CDR3 is CASSHSHDRGYEQYF. CDR3 DNA sequence: TGTGCCAGCAGTCATTCTCACGACAGGGGCTACGAGCAGTACTTC. Full variable domain (remainder filled in from reference TRBV7-9 and TRBJ2-7): DTGVSQNPRHKITKRGQNVTFRCDPISEHNRLYWYRQTLGQGPEFLTYFQNEAQLEKSRLLSDRFSAERPKGSFSTLEIQRTEQGDSAMYLCASSHSHDRGYEQYFGPGTRLTVT.

The CDR3 protein is CASTWGDFRAYEQYF. The CDR3 DNA reads as TGTGCCAGCACCTGGGGGGATTTCAGGGCGTACGAGCAGTACTTC. The chain recombines TRBV6-2 or TRBV6-3 with TRBJ2-7, with D possibly matching TRBD2 (6 bases). The V end lost 7 bases, the J end lost 4 bases, and 20 bases lay between the germline ends. CDR1 MNHEY and CDR2 SVGEGT come from the germline V gene. The CDR3 consists of 15 residues.

This clonotype was seen a few times. The V gene is TRBV6-5, the J gene TRBJ2-5, with D possibly matching TRBD2 (6 bases). The CDR3 sequence is 11 residues long. CDR1 and CDR2 from the germline V gene are MNHEY and SVGAGI. V lost 10 bases, J lost 5 bases, and 11 bases lay in between. The CDR3 DNA sequence: TGTGCCACCGGGAGTAAGGAGACCCAGTACTTC. Protein product: CATGSKETQYF.

The chain links TRBV2 to TRBJ2-2, with 7 positions matching TRBD1. Looked up from germline, CDR1 is SNHLY and CDR2 is FYNNEI. The CDR3 has 15 residues. With 6 bases clipped from V and 3 bases from J, the junction kept 7 bases outside the gene matches. CDR3 protein: CASSGDRVHTGELFF. As DNA, the CDR3 is TGTGCCAGCAGCGGAGACAGGGTCCACACCGGGGAGCTGTTTTTT.

This clonotype was counted a few times. The chain's CDR3 is CASTTDSGGGETQYF. CDR3 coding DNA: TGTGCCAGCACCACGGACTCGGGGGGGGGAGAGACCCAGTACTTC. The chain recombines TRBV7-2 with TRBJ2-5, with 8 nucleotides matching TRBD2. The ends lost 7 bases at V and 4 bases at J; junction bases unmatched: 11. Germline lookup yields CDR1 SGHTA and CDR2 FQGNSA. This CDR3 comprises 15 residues.

The chain combines TRBV7-9 with TRBJ2-7; D gene uncertain. TRBJ2-5 matches the DNA end more closely, so the J call is doubtful. CDR3 length: 13 amino acids. Germline assignment: CDR1 SEHNR and CDR2 FQNEAQ (reference sequence). The chain's CDR3 is CASSLPASETQYF. In nucleotides, the CDR3 is TGTGCCAGCAGCTTACCGGCTAGTGAGACCCAGTACTTC.

This clonotype has a handful of counts. This sequence joins TRBV24-1 and TRBJ2-3; TRBD2 matches 10 bases. V lost 6 bases, J lost 1 base, and 15 bases stayed unmatched. Per the germline V gene, CDR1 is KGHDR and CDR2 is SFDVKD. This CDR3 has 19 residues. The CDR3, as DNA: TGTGCCACCAGTCCTTCTAGCGGGAGCCTGGTACACCGCACAGATACGCAGTATTTT. Protein sequence: CATSPSSGSLVHRTDTQYF.

This clonotype came up a few times. The chain has TRBV11-3 and TRBJ2-1, with 7 bases lining up with TRBD2. The V gene end was trimmed by 1 base and the J gene end by 11 bases; junction bases not matched to a gene: 5. CDR1 and CDR2 (germline): SGHNT, YENEEA. The CDR3 covers 13 residues. CDR3 nucleotide sequence: TGTGCCAGCAGCTTAGTTTCTAGCGGACAGCAGTTCTTC. This codes for CASSLVSSGQQFF.

V usage is TRBV12-3 or TRBV12-4 and J usage is TRBJ2-1; possibly TRBD2 for D (7 bases). Trimming took 0 bases from V and 6 from J, leaving 15 bases between them. The CDR3 is made up of 16 amino acids. In DNA, the CDR3 is TGTGCCAGCAGTTTAGCGGGTCGGGGAGGGGGCAATGAGCAGTTCTTC. This encodes CASSLAGRGGGNEQFF.

The sample holds a few counts of this clonotype. The chain recombines TRBV9 with TRBJ2-5; 11 bases line up with TRBD2. The CDR3 loop spans 16 amino acids. Losses at the gene ends were 2 bases for V and 3 bases for J; bases not matched to a gene: 6. Germline loops: CDR1 SGDLS, CDR2 YYNGEE. CDR3 nucleotide sequence: TGTGCCAGCAGCGTTGCTAGCGGGAGGTGGGAAGAGACCCAGTACTTC. It yields the protein CASSVASGRWEETQYF.

The rearrangement links TRBV18 to TRBJ1-4; no firm D call. V lost 6 bases and J 5 bases, leaving 13 bases between the germline ends. CDR3 size: 14 residues. CDR1 is KGHSH, CDR2 LQKENI, per germline. As DNA, the CDR3 is TGTGCCAGCTCCCTCGGGCGGATGAATGAAAAACTGTTTTTT. Protein product: CASSLGRMNEKLFF.

This sequence joins TRBV5-4 and TRBJ2-7; TRBD2 agrees at 8 bases. V shed 4 bases, J shed 2 bases, and the junction held 8 bases outside the gene matches. CDR3 size: 15 residues. CDR1 is SGHNT, CDR2 YYREEE, per germline (reference sequence). CDR3 residues: CASSPMTSVAYEQYF. The CDR3, as DNA: TGTGCCAGCAGCCCGATGACTAGCGTAGCCTACGAGCAGTACTTC. The variable domain in full, with the rest retrieved from reference TRBV5-4 and TRBJ2-7, is ETGVTQSPTHLIKTRGQQVTLRCSSQSGHNTVSWYQQALGQGPQFIFQYYREEENGRGNFPPRFSGLQFPNYSSELNVNALELDDSALYLCASSPMTSVAYEQYFGPGTRLTVT.

This clonotype was counted a few times. The chain joins TRBV15 to TRBJ2-7; 9 bases agree with TRBD1. Germline loops: CDR1 LNHNV, CDR2 YYDKDF (reference sequence). CDR3 length: 15 residues. V lost 3 bases, J lost 2 bases, and 5 bases stayed unmatched. The CDR3 region is CATSSPGTGTYEQYF. The CDR3 DNA is TGTGCCACCAGCAGCCCCGGGACAGGGACCTACGAGCAGTACTTC.

The rearrangement uses TRBV7-8 and TRBJ1-1; no reliable D call. Germline lookup yields CDR1 SGHVS and CDR2 FQNEAQ. This CDR3 contains 15 residues. With 5 bases removed from V and 6 bases from J, the gap between germline ends came to 19 bases. The CDR3 bases are TGTGCCAGCAGCGCGCAAAACCGGAGGTCGGCTGAAGCTTTCTTT. Its translation is CASSAQNRRSAEAFF.

This clonotype was observed a few times. The V call is TRBV2, the J call TRBJ2-7, with D unresolved. The germline CDR1 and CDR2 sequences are SNHLY and FYNNEI. Trimming took off 3 bases at V and 3 bases at J, with 12 bases between the two ends. This CDR3 has 14 amino acids. The CDR3 spells CASSENGRSYEQYF. The CDR3 bases are TGTGCCAGCAGTGAGAACGGCAGGAGCTACGAGCAGTACTTC.

This clonotype has at least ten counts. J is TRBJ2-5 and V is TRBV7-9, with TRBD1 as a possible D gene (6 bases). With 6 bases removed from V and 2 bases from J, the gap between germline ends came to 13 bases. CDR1 and CDR2 (germline): SEHNR, FQNEAQ (reference sequence). The CDR3 extends over 14 amino acids. The CDR3 protein is CASSLAGTQETQYF. Written as DNA, the CDR3 is TGTGCCAGCAGTCTCGCCGGGACACAAGAGACCCAGTACTTC.

The genes are TRBV29-1 and TRBJ2-5; a weak D match, TRBD2 (5 bases). V was shortened by 6 bases and J by 5 bases, with 19 bases between the two germline ends. The CDR3 has 14 residues. Germline CDR1 is SQVTM and CDR2 is ANQGSEA. For the CDR3, the DNA is TGCAGCGTAAGATTGGCCGGGGTCTTGGAGACCCAGTACTTC. Amino acid sequence: CSVRLAGVLETQYF. Based on the CDR3 plus reference TRBV29-1 and TRBJ2-5, the full variable domain is SAVISQKPSRDICQRGTSLTIQCQVDSQVTMMFWYRQQPGQSLTLIATANQGSEATYESGFVIDKFPISRPNLTFSTLTVSNMSPEDSSIYLCSVRLAGVLETQYFGPGTRLLVL.

This chain joins TRBV29-1 and TRBJ2-3, with 8 bases aligning to TRBD1. This CDR3 comprises 12 residues. CDR1 is SQVTM and CDR2 is ANQGSEA in the germline V gene. The CDR3 protein is CTVDRGLDTQYF. In DNA form, the CDR3 reads TGCACCGTAGACAGGGGATTAGATACGCAGTATTTT.

This clonotype showed up just a few times. V gene TRBV12-3 or TRBV12-4 combines with J gene TRBJ2-5; D is ambiguous. This CDR3 has 17 residues. V dropped 5 bases and J dropped 11 bases, with 30 bases sitting between them. Here the CDR3 reads CASSPTLGRSGYNEQYF. The CDR3 coding sequence is TGTGCCAGCAGTCCCACGTTAGGGCGCAGTGGCTACAATGAGCAGTACTTC.

The chain has TRBV5-1 and TRBJ2-1, with a possible D match to TRBD2 (5 bases). The CDR3 is made up of 15 amino acids. From germline, CDR1 is SGHRS and CDR2 YFSETQ. Trimming cost V 5 bases and J 6 bases, with 18 bases left between them. CDR3 DNA: TGCGCCAGCAGGACCTTACGAGCCGAGGGCAATGAGCAGTTCTTC. Its protein is CASRTLRAEGNEQFF.

The V and J genes are TRBV7-9 and TRBJ2-7; tentative D call: TRBD2 (5 bases). Germline values: CDR1 SEHNR, CDR2 FQNEAQ (reference sequence). Trimming left V 5 bases short and J 2 bases short, with 25 bases between. This CDR3 has 18 amino acids. The CDR3 bases are TGTGCCAGCAGCCCGAGCCTGGACTTACCTTCGAACCCCTACGAGCAGTACTTC. Translation gives CASSPSLDLPSNPYEQYF.

The chain employs TRBV29-1 and TRBJ1-1; D is undetermined. Germline loops: CDR1 SQVTM, CDR2 ANQGSEA. V shed 5 bases and J shed 0 bases, with 7 bases lying between them. The CDR3 is 12 residues long. CDR3 region: CSVKGLNTEAFF. As DNA, the CDR3 is TGCAGCGTTAAGGGTTTGAACACTGAAGCTTTCTTT.

The chain combines TRBV5-1 with TRBJ1-2; possibly TRBD1 for D (5 bases). Germline lookup yields CDR1 SGHRS and CDR2 YFSETQ. There are 15 residues in the CDR3. Trimming took off 3 bases at V and 9 bases at J, with 21 bases between the two ends. The CDR3 loop reads CASSWGAGTQGSYTF. DNA for the CDR3: TGCGCCAGCAGCTGGGGCGCGGGGACCCAAGGAAGCTACACCTTC.